This entry describes one T cell receptor (beta chain). Its antigen is not identified. Germline CDR1 is SGHVS and CDR2 is FNYEAQ. V shed 3 bases and J shed 2 bases, with 7 bases lying between them. The CDR3 is 13 amino acids. PCR amplification relied on 60 Vbeta primers (plus 13 Jbeta primers). Profiling relied on immunoSEQ multiplex PCR, and the TCRdb table lists in-frame clones only, not all of them. There are 180,000 or so clones in the sample; around nine tenths occur only once, and roughly 0.32% lies in the top ten. This sample is part of a study of cytomegalovirus exposure and HLA in healthy donors. Whole-study findings and limits: Later analysis suggested most CMV-associated TCR beta chains were HLA-restricted. A classifier reportedly called cytomegalovirus status with high sensitivity and specificity.

The clonotype originates from a woman aged 25 to 39 in good health and CMV-seronegative. Material for sequencing was PBMCs. The chain combines TRBV7-6 with TRBJ1-1; D ambiguous. The CDR3 sequence is CASSLSYNTEAFF. CDR3 bases: TGTGCCAGCAGCTTGAGCTATAACACTGAAGCTTTCTTT.